This section outlines one T cell receptor beta chain sequence together with its context. Which antigen it targets is not known. Base qualities were left out, and no much larger clone turns up one base away. This record comes from a study of graft-versus-host responses after intestinal transplantation (TCRdb year 2021). About the full investigation: Multivisceral, liver-intestinal, or isolated intestinal transplants were received by the recipients. Anti-thymocyte globulin induction was given to all recipients, followed by maintenance tacrolimus and steroids for roughly 3 years. After intestinal transplantation, graft-versus-host and host-versus-graft alloreactive T cell clones were followed in the graft, circulation and bone marrow using bulk TCR-beta CDR3 sequencing. Alloreactive clones were identified by sequencing pre-transplant mixed lymphocyte reaction products and comparing them with unstimulated pre-transplant donor and recipient T cells. Of the 20 to 30 intestinal transplant recipients enrolled in the cohort, one of whom was a retransplant, a few patients without pretransplant specimens were excluded. A peak of at least 4% donor T cells among recipient peripheral blood mononuclear cells was the definition used for donor T cell macrochimerism. Rather than being sequenced by the commercial service, samples from a few later patients were sequenced in-house on an Illumina MiSeq and processed with MiXCR. Beyond this particular receptor, the publication reports: High GvH to HvG T cell clonal ratios were observed in the allografts of patients with donor T cell macrochimerism. Early after transplant, peak levels of circulating GvH clones were associated with declines in HvG clones. Conclusions were limited by the relatively low number and heterogeneity of intestinal transplant patients. GvH clones were detected in recipient bone marrow, and some of these GvH clones were observed earlier in ileal mucosa or blood, consistent with an intestinal mucosal origin.

The germline V gene gives CDR1 as SGHRS and CDR2 as YFSETQ. Including the terminal cysteine and phenylalanine, the CDR3 comprises 13 residues. The CDR3 DNA has 39 bases and is translated from base 1. Germline trimming: 1 base from V, 4 bases from J; junction bases outside gene matches: 1. Per the publication, the time point label means: cells obtained before transplantation from donor or recipient. CD3+CD4+ and CD3+CD8+ populations were FACS-sorted from unstimulated pre-transplant donor and recipient cells taken from spleen or lymph nodes. The library was produced with the immunoSEQ multiplex PCR assay. For most patients, genomic DNA was isolated with the Qiagen DNeasy Blood and Tissue Kit and shipped frozen to Adaptive Biotechnologies for TCR sequencing. For most patients, high-throughput TCR-beta CDR3 sequencing of genomic DNA was performed by Adaptive Biotechnologies. In the original analysis: TCR sequencing data were retrieved from Adaptive's ImmunoSEQ software for 15 to 20 patients, whereas three other patients were processed with MiXCR and VDJtools. To correct CD4 versus CD8 sorting errors, sequences present in both subsets at a frequency ratio below 5:1 were removed. CDR3 nucleotide sequences shared between donor and recipient were removed because their origin could not be assigned. To count as alloreactive, a clone needed at least 2-fold expansion over unstimulated cells and a minimum CFSE-low frequency of 0.002% (template counts) or 0.001% (read counts). Clones were considered mappable if detected in sequenced pre-transplant spleen, lymph node, or MLR CFSE-low populations of the donor or recipient. Cumulative frequency of alloreactive clones was calculated as a percentage of all sequences weighted by copy number. Imported from immuneACCESS, the table was reduced by TCRdb to in-frame sequences with V and J called. These copies leave out some clones; in studies compared against another copy, an unresolved V gene accounts for under half, and the cause of the remainder is not known. V and J calls and clone size come straight from that table; D and trimming were deduced from the DNA. Here the sample has 45,000 to 60,000 clones; roughly 91% occur a single time. The ten top clones hold almost 2.5% of the sample.

This clonotype originated in a human donor who was the organ donor for an intestinal transplant. The sequences come from unstimulated CD4+ T cells sorted from spleen or lymph node cells, collected before transplant. Recombination joined TRBV5-1 with TRBJ1-2; TRBD1 agrees with 7 junctional bases. For the CDR3, the sequence is CASSLWDSYGYTF. In nucleotides, the sequence is TGCGCCAGCAGCTTGTGGGACAGCTATGGCTACACCTTC.